This T cell receptor (beta chain) was recovered during a study of memory CD4+ T cells and cytomegalovirus serostatus. Study in general: Donors were healthy Belgian adults, 9 CMV seropositive and 20 to 25 seronegative. Overall study results and limits: Of more than 150 reported CMV TCRbeta sequences, 65 to 85 were found in memory CD4+ repertoires.

From germline, CDR1 is MNHNS and CDR2 SASEGT. CDR3 length equals 15 residues. V lost 4 bases and J lost 4; bases outside the gene matches: 7. Single viable CD3+CD4+CD8-CD45RO+ cells were sorted as the memory CD4+ T cells. CMV serostatus came from serum IgG against pp150, pp28, p38, p52. Points on this clone: No antigen is known for it.

The method was immunoSEQ multiplex PCR; TCRdb's version includes in-frame clones alone and lacks a portion of them. This sample carries 70,000 to 90,000 clones, 78% of them seen once, and the ten largest clones take 2.5% to 3%. The clonotype originates from an adult in good health and CMV-seropositive. J is TRBJ1-5 and V is TRBV6-1; 7 nucleotides line up with TRBD1. The sequencing input was memory CD4+ T cells from blood. The CDR3 region is CASSVWGTENQPQHF. The CDR3 DNA is TGTGCCAGCAGTGTCTGGGGGACAGAGAATCAGCCCCAGCATTTT.